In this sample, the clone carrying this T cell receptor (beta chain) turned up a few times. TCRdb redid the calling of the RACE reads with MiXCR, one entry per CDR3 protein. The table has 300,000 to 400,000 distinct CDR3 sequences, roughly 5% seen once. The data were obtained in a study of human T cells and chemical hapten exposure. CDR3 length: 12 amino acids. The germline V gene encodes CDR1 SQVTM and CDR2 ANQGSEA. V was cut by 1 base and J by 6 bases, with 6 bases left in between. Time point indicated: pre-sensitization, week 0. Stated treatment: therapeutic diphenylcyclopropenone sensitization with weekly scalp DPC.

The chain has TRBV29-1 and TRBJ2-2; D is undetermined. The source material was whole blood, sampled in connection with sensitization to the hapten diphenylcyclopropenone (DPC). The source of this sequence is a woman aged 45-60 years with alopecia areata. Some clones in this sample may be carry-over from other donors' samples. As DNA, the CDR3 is TGCAGCGTTGAAGTCCGGTCCGGGGAGCTGTTTTTT. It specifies CSVEVRSGELFF.